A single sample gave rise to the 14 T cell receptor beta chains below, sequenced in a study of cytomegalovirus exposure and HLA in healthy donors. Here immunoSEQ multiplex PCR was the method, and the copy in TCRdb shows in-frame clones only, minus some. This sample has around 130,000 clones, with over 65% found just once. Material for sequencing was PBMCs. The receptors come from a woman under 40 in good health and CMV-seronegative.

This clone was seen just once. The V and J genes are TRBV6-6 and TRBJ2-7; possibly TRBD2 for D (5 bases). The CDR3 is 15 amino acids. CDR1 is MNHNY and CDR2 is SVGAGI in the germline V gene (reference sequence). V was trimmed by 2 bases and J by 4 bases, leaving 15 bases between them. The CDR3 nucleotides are TGTGCCAGCAGTTACGGACCGACAAGGGAGTACGAGCAGTACTTC. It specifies CASSYGPTREYEQYF.

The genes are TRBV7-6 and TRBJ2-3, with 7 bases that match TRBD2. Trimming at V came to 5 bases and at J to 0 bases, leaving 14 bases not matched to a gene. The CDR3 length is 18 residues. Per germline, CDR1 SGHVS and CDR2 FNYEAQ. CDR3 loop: CASSQNHPSGASTDTQYF. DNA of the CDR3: TGTGCCAGCAGCCAAAACCACCCCAGCGGGGCTAGCACAGATACGCAGTATTTT.

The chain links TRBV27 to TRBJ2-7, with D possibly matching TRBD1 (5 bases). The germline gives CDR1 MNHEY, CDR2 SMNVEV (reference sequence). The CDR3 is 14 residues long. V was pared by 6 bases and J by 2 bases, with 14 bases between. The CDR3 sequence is CASRPSGFPYEQYF. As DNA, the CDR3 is TGTGCCAGCAGACCCTCAGGGTTCCCCTACGAGCAGTACTTC.

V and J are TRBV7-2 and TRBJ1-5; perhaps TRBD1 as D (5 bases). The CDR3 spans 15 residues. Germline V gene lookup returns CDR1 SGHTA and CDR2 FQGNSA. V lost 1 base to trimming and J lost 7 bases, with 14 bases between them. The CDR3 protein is CASSLGTYLGQPQHF. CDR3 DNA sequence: TGTGCCAGCAGCTTAGGGACATACTTGGGCCAGCCCCAGCATTTT.

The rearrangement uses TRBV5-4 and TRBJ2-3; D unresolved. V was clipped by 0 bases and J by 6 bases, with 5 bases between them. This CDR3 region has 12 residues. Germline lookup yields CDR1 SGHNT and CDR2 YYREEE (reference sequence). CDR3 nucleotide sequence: TGTGCCAGCAGCTTGGGAAGCGATACGCAGTATTTT. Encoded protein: CASSLGSDTQYF.

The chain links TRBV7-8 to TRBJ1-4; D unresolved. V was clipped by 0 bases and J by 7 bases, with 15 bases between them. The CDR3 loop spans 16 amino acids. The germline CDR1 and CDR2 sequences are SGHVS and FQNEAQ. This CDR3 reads CASSLARLGKFEKLFF. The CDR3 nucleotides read TGTGCCAGCAGCTTAGCGAGACTAGGGAAGTTTGAAAAACTGTTTTTT.

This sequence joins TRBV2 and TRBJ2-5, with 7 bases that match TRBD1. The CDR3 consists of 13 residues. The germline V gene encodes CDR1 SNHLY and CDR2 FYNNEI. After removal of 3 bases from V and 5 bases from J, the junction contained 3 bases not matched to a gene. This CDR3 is CASSDGRGETQYF. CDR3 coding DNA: TGTGCCAGCAGTGACGGCAGGGGGGAGACCCAGTACTTC.

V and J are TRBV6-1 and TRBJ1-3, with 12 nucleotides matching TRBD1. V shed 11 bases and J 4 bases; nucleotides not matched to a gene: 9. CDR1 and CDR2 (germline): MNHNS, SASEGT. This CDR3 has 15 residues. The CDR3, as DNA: TGTGCCGTTCCGGGACAGGGGGCGCGGGGAAACACCATATATTTT. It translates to CAVPGQGARGNTIYF.

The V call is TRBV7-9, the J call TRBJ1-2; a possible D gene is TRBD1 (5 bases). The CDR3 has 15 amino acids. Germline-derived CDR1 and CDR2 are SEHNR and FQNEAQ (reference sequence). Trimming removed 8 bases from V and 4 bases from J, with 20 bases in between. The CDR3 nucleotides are TGTGCCAGCGGAGGGGTCGGGGCCCTTGTCTATGGCTACACCTTC. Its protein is CASGGVGALVYGYTF.

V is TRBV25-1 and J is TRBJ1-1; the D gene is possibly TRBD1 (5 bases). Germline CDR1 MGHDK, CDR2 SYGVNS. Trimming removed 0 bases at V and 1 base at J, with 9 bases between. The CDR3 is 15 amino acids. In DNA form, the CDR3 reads TGTGCCAGCAGTGAATATAGGGGAACGAACACTGAAGCTTTCTTT. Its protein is CASSEYRGTNTEAFF. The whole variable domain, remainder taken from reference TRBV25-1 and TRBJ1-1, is EADIYQTPRYLVIGTGKKITLECSQTMGHDKMYWYQQDPGMELHLIHYSYGVNSTEKGDLSSESTVSRIRTEHFPLTLESARPSHTSQYLCASSEYRGTNTEAFFGQGTRLTVV.

CDR3 loop: CASSEGQGPLPYTF. The CDR3 bases are TGTGCCAGCAGCGAGGGACAGGGCCCACTCCCCTACACCTTC. The V gene is TRBV9, the J gene TRBJ1-2; 9 bases agree with TRBD1. V lost 3 bases to trimming and J lost 10 bases; unmatched junction nucleotides: 10. Germline CDR1 is SGDLS and CDR2 is YYNGEE. The CDR3 length is 14 residues.

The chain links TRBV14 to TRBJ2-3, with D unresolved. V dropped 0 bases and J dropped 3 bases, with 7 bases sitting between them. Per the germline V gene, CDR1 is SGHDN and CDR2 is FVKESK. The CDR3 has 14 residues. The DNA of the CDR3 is TGTGCCAGCAGCCAAGATTATAATACAGATACGCAGTATTTT. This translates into CASSQDYNTDTQYF.

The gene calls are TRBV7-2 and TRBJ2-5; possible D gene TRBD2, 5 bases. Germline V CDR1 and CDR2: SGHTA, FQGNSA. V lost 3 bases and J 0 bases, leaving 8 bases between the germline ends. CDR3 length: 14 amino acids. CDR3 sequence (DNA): TGTGCCAGCAGCTTTCACGGGAACCAAGAGACCCAGTACTTC. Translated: CASSFHGNQETQYF.

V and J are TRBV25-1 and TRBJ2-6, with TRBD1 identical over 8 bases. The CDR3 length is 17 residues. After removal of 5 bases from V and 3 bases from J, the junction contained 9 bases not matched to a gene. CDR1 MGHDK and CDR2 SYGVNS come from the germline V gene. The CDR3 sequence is CASSLRQGLFGANVLTF. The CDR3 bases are TGTGCCAGCAGTCTTCGACAGGGGTTGTTTGGGGCCAACGTCCTGACTTTC. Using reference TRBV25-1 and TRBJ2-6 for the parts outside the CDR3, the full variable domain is EADIYQTPRYLVIGTGKKITLECSQTMGHDKMYWYQQDPGMELHLIHYSYGVNSTEKGDLSSESTVSRIRTEHFPLTLESARPSHTSQYLCASSLRQGLFGANVLTFGAGSRLTVL.